One and the same sample provided the 5 T cell receptor beta chains below, sequenced in a study of T cell responses to AZD1222 COVID-19 vaccine. Here immunoSEQ multiplex PCR was the method, and the copy in TCRdb shows in-frame clones only, minus some. The sample consists of about 83,000 clones, more than 70% of them appearing once. The sequenced sample was peripheral blood, obtained on day 0 of AZD1222 vaccination. These receptors came from an adult in good health.

This sequence joins TRBV3-1 (or the pseudogene TRBV3-2) and TRBJ1-2; perhaps TRBD1 as D (5 bases). CDR3 size: 13 residues. From germline, CDR1 is LGHDT and CDR2 YNNKEL (reference sequence). V dropped 6 bases and J dropped 0 bases, with 8 bases sitting between them. The DNA for the CDR3 is TGTGCCAGCAGGAGACAGACTAACTATGGCTACACCTTC. It yields the protein CASRRQTNYGYTF.

The chain has TRBV5-3 and TRBJ2-7, with D tentatively TRBD2 (6 bases). Being an ORF, TRBV5-3 has a function that is uncertain. The CDR3 has 14 amino acids. With 6 bases removed from V and 2 bases from J, the gap between germline ends came to 15 bases. CDR3 in amino acids: CARNPTGGAYEQYF. The CDR3 DNA follows: TGTGCCAGAAACCCGACCGGAGGGGCCTACGAGCAGTACTTC.

The V call is TRBV5-1, the J call TRBJ1-5; 8 positions agree with TRBD1. The germline gives CDR1 SGHRS, CDR2 YFSETQ. The CDR3 is made up of 15 amino acids. V dropped 4 bases and J dropped 1; count of bases not matched to a gene: 4. CDR3 in DNA: TGCGCCAGCAGCCCAGGGGGCTGGAGCAATCAGCCCCAGCATTTT. Its protein product is CASSPGGWSNQPQHF.

The V gene is TRBV28, the J gene TRBJ2-7; 14 positions agree with TRBD2. With 5 bases clipped from V and 6 bases from J, the junction kept 9 bases outside the gene matches. In germline, CDR1 is MDHEN, CDR2 SYDVKM. CDR3 length: 16 amino acids. CDR3 nucleotides: TGTGCCAGCAGTCCGGGACTAGCGGGAGTGGGACGCGAGCAGTACTTC. Amino acid sequence: CASSPGLAGVGREQYF.

The gene calls are TRBV2 and TRBJ2-2; 7 bases are shared with TRBD2. Unmatched junction bases numbered 8, after V lost 7 bases and J lost 6 bases. CDR1 and CDR2 from the germline V gene are SNHLY and FYNNEI. CDR3 size: 14 residues. The CDR3 DNA reads TGTGCCAGCATAGCGGGTAGCGGATCCGGGGAGCTGTTTTTT. Protein: CASIAGSGSGELFF. The complete variable domain, with remaining parts taken from reference TRBV2 and TRBJ2-2, reads EPEVTQTPSHQVTQMGQEVILRCVPISNHLYFYWYRQILGQKVEFLVSFYNNEISEKSEIFDDQFSVERPDGSNFTLKIRSTKLEDSAMYFCASIAGSGSGELFFGEGSRLTVL.